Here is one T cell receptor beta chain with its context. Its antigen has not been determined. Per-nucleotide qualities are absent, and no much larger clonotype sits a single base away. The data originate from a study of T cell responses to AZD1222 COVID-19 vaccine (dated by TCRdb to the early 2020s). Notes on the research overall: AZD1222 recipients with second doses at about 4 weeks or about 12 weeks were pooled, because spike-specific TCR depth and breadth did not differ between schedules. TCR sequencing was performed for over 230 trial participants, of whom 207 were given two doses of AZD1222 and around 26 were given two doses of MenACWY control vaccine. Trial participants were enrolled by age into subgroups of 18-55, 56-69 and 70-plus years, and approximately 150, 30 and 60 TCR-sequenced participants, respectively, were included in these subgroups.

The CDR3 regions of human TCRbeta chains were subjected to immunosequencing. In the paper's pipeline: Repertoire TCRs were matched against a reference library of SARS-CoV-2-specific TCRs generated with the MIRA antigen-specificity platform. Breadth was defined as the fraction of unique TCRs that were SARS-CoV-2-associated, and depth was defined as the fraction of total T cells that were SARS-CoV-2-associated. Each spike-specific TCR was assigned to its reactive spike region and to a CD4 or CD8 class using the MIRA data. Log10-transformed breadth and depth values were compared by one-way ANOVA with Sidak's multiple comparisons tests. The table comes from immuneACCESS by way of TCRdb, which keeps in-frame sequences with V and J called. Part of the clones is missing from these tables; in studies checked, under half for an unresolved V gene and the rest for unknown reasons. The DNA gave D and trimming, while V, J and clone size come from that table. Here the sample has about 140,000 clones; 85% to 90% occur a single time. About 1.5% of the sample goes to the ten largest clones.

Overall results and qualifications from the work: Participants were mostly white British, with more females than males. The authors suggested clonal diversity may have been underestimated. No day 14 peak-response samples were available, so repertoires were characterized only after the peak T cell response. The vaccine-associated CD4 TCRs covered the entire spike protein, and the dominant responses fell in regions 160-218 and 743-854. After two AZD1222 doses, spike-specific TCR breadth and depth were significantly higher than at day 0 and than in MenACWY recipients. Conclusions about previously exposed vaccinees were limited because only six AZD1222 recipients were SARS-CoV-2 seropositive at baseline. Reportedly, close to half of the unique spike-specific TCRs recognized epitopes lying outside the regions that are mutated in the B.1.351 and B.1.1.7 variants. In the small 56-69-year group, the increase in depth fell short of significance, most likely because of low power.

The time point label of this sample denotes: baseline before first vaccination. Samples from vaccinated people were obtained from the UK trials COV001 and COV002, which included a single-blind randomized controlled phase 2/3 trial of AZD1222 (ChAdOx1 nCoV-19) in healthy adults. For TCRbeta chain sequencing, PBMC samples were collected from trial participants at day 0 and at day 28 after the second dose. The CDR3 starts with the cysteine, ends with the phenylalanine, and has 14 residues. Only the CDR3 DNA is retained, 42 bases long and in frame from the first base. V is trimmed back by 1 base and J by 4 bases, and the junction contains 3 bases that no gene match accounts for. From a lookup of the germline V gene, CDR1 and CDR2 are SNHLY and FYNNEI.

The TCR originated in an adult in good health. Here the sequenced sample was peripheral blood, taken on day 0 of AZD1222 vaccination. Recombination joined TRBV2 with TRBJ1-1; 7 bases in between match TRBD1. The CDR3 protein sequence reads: CASSEGYRGTEAFF. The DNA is TGTGCCAGCAGTGAAGGTTACAGGGGCACTGAAGCTTTCTTT.